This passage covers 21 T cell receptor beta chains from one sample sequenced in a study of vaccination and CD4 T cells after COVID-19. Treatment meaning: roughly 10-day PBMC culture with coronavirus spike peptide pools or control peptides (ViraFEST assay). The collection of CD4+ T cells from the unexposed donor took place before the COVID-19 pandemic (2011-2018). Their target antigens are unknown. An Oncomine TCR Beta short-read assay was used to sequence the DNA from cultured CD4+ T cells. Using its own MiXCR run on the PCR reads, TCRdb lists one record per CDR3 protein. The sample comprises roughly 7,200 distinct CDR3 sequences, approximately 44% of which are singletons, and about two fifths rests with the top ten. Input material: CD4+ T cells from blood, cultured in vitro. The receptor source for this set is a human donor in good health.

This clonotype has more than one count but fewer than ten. This CDR3 reads CASSMLGGQPQHF. CDR3 DNA sequence: TGTGCCAGTAGTATGTTAGGGGGACAGCCCCAGCATTTT. V gene TRBV19 combines with J gene TRBJ1-5; TRBD1 might be the D (6 bases). There are 13 residues in the CDR3. CDR1 is LNHDA, CDR2 SQIVND, per germline (reference sequence). V gave up 3 bases and J gave up 7 bases, with 10 bases separating them.

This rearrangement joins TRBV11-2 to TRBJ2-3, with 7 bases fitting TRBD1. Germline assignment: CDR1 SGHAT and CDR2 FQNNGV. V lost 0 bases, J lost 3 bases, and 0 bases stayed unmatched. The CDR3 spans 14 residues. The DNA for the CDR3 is TGTGCCAGCAGCTTAGACAGGGGGACAGATACGCAGTATTTT. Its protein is CASSLDRGTDTQYF.

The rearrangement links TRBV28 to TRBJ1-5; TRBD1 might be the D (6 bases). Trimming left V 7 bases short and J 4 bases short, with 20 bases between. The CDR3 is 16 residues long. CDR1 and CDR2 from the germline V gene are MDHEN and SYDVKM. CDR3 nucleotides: TGTGCCAGCACCCCCCTCACCCGGGGGGCGAATCAGCCCCAGCATTTT. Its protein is CASTPLTRGANQPQHF.

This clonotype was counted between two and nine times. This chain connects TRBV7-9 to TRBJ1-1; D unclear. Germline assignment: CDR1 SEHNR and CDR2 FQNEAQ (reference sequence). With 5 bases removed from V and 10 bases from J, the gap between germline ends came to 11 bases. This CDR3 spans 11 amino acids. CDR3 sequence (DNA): TGTGCCAGCAGCGGTACAACAATAGCTTTCTTT. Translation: CASSGTTIAFF.

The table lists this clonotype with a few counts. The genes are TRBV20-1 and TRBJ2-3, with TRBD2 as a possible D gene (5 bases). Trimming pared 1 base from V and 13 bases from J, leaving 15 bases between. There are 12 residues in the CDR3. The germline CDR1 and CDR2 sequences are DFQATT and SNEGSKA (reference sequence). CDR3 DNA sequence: TGCAGTGCTAGAGCACCGGGGATCCACGAGTATTTT. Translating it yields CSARAPGIHEYF.

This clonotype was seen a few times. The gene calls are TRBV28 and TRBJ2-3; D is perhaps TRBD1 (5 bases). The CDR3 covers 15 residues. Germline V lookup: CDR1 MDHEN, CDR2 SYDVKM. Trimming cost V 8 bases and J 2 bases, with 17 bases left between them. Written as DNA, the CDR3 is TGTGCCAGCTCAAGACAGTCAGATTTCACAGATACGCAGTATTTT. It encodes CASSRQSDFTDTQYF.

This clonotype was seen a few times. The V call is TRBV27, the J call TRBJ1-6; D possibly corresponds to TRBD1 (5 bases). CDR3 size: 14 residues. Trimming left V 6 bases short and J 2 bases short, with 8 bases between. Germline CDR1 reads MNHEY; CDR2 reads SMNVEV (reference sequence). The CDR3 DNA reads TGTGCCAGCAGGGGGGTCGCCTATAATTCACCCCTCCACTTT. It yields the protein CASRGVAYNSPLHF.

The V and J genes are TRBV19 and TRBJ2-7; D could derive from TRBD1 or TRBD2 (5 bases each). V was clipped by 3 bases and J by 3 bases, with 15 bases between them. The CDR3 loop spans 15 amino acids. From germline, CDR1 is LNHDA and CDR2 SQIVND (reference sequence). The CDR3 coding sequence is TGTGCCAGTAGTATCTCCGGGACGATACACTACGAGCAGTACTTC. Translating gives CASSISGTIHYEQYF.

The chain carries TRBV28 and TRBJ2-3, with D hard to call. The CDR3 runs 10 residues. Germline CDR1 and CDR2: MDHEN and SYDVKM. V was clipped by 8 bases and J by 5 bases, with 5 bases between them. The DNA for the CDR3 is TGTGCCAGCGGTAGAGATACGCAGTATTTT. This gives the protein CASGRDTQYF. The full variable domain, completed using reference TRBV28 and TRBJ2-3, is DVKVTQSSRYLVKRTGEKVFLECVQDMDHENMFWYRQDPGLGLRLIYFSYDVKMKEKGDIPEGYSVSREKKERFSLILESASTNQTSMYLCASGRDTQYFGPGTRLTVL.

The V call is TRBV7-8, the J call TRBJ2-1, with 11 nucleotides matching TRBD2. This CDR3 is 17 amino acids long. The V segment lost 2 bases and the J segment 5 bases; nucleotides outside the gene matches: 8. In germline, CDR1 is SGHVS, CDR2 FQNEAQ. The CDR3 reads CASSLRSGTSGHNEQFF. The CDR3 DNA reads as TGTGCCAGCAGCTTAAGGTCGGGGACTAGCGGTCACAATGAGCAGTTCTTC.

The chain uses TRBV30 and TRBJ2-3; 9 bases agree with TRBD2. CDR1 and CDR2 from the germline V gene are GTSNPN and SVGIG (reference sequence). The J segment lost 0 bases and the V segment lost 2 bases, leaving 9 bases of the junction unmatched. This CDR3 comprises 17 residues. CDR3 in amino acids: CAWSRRGGTSSTDTQYF. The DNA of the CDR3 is TGTGCCTGGAGTAGGCGGGGGGGCACTTCTAGCACAGATACGCAGTATTTT.

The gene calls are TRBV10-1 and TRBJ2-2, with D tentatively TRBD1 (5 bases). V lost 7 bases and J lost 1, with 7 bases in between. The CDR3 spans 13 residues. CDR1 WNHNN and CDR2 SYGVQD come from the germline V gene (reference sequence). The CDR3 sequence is CASTDRNTGELFF. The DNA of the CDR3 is TGCGCCAGCACCGACAGGAACACCGGGGAGCTGTTTTTT.

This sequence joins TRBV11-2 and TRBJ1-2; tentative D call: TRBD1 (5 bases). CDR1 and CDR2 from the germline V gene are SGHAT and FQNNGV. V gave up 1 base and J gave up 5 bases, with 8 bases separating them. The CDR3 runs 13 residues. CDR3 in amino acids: CASSLVGEYGYTF. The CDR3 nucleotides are TGTGCCAGCAGCTTAGTAGGGGAATATGGCTACACCTTC.

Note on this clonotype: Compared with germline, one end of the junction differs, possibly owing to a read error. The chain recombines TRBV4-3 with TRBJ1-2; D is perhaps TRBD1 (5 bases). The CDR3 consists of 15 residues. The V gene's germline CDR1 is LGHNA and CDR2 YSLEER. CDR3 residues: CTSSQGFGGNYGYTF. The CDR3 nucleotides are TGCACCAGCAGCCAAGGTTTCGGGGGAAACTATGGCTACACCTTC.

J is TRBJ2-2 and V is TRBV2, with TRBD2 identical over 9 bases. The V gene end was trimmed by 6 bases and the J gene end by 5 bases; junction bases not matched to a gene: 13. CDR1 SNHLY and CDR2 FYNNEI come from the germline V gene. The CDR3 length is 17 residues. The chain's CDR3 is CASRAQGLAISTGELFF. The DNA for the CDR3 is TGTGCCAGCAGGGCCCAGGGACTAGCAATCAGTACCGGGGAGCTGTTTTTT. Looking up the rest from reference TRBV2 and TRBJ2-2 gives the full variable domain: EPEVTQTPSHQVTQMGQEVILRCVPISNHLYFYWYRQILGQKVEFLVSFYNNEISEKSEIFDDQFSVERPDGSNFTLKIRSTKLEDSAMYFCASRAQGLAISTGELFFGEGSRLTVL.

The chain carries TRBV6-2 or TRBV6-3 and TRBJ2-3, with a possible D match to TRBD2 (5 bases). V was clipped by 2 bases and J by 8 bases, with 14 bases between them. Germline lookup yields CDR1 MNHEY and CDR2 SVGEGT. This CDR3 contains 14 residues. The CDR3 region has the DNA TGTGCCAGCAGTTACGACGGGGAGTTAAGTACGCAGTATTTT. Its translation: CASSYDGELSTQYF.

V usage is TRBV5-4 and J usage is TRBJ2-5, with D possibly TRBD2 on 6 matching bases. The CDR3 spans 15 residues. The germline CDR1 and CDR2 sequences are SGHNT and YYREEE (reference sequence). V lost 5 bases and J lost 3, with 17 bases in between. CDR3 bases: TGTGCCAGCAGTTCCTGGGGGGTAGGCGAAGAGACCCAGTACTTC. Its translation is CASSSWGVGEETQYF.

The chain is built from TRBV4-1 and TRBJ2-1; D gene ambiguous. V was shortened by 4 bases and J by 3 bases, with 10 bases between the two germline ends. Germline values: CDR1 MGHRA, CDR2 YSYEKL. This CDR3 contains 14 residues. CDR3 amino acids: CASSPGPSYNEQFF. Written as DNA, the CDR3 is TGCGCCAGCAGCCCCGGCCCCAGCTACAATGAGCAGTTCTTC.

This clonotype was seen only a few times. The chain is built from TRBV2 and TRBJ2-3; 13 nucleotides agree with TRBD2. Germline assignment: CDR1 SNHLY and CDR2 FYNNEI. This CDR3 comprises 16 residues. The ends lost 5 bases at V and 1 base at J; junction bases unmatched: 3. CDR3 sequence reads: CASSSGLAGRTDTQYF. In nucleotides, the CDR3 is TGTGCCAGCAGTTCGGGACTAGCGGGGCGCACAGATACGCAGTATTTT.

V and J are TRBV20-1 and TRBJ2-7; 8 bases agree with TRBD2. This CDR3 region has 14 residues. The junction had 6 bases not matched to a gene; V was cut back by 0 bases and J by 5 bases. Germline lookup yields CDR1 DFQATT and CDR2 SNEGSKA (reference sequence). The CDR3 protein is CSARDRGGSNEQYF. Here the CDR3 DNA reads TGCAGTGCTAGAGATCGGGGGGGGTCAAACGAGCAGTACTTC.

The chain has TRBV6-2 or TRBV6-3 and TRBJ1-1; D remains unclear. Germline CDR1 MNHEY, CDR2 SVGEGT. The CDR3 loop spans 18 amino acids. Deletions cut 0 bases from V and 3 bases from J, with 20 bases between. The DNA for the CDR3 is TGTGCCAGCAGTTACTCGCGTTCTAGGGTTGTAGAGGACACTGAAGCTTTCTTT. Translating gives CASSYSRSRVVEDTEAFF.